This T cell receptor beta chain was recovered during a study of blood T cells in healthy people across ages. The V gene end was trimmed by 4 bases and the J gene end by 4 bases; junction bases not matched to a gene: 9. Germline V lookup: CDR1 SGHNT, CDR2 YYREEE (reference sequence). CDR3 length: 16 residues. General study results and limits: The donors' CMV status was not determined, possibly confounding changes in expanded clonotypes.

The sample holds a few counts of this clonotype. What it binds is unknown. It was with a sample-barcoded 5' primer and a J-beta primer mix that a second PCR of roughly 7 to 12 cycles was run. In TCRdb, the 5' RACE reads were re-called with MiXCR into one record per CDR3 protein. Of about 1.7 million distinct CDR3 sequences listed, 28% are singletons. For every donor, a draw yielded approximately 9.9 milliliters of peripheral blood. Sequenced input: blood. The chain links TRBV5-4 to TRBJ2-1, with 9 bases lining up with TRBD1. The sequence was collected from a woman in her thirties in good health. CDR3 DNA: TGTGCCAGCAGCAGGACCGGGACAGGGTCATACAATGAGCAGTTCTTC. Protein product: CASSRTGTGSYNEQFF.